This TCR beta chain was sequenced for a study of blood T cell repertoires in COVID-19. Study as a whole: COVID-19 samples, acute and convalescent, were from the United States, Italy and Spain. In each case, the material was cDNA or gDNA derived from T cells, B-cell-depleted T cells, or PBMCs.

Per the original methods: It was from reference gene primer amplification that nucleated cell counts were estimated. Method: immunoSEQ multiplex PCR; TCRdb's copy keeps in-frame clones and lacks some. The D gene and trimming were derived from the DNA, and the V and J assignments and clone size from that table. The data show roughly 140,000 clones, 75% to 90% seen once. Germline V gene data show CDR1 as GTSNPN and CDR2 as SVGIG (reference sequence). The CDR3 runs 14 residues. Trimming removed 0 bases from V and 5 bases from J, with 13 bases in between. This chain joins TRBV30 and TRBJ1-2; D gene ambiguous. This clonotype originated in a woman between 50 and 59 years old with acute or convalescent COVID-19. Material: peripheral blood. CDR3 protein: CAWSVPAGSYGYTF. The CDR3 DNA reads as TGTGCCTGGAGTGTACCAGCAGGATCTTATGGCTACACCTTC. The full variable domain, completed using reference TRBV30 and TRBJ1-2, is SQTIHQWPATLVQPVGSPLSLECTVEGTSNPNLYWYRQAAGRGLQLLFYSVGIGQISSEVPQNLSASRPQDRQFILSSKKLLLSDSGFYLCAWSVPAGSYGYTFGSGTRLTVV.